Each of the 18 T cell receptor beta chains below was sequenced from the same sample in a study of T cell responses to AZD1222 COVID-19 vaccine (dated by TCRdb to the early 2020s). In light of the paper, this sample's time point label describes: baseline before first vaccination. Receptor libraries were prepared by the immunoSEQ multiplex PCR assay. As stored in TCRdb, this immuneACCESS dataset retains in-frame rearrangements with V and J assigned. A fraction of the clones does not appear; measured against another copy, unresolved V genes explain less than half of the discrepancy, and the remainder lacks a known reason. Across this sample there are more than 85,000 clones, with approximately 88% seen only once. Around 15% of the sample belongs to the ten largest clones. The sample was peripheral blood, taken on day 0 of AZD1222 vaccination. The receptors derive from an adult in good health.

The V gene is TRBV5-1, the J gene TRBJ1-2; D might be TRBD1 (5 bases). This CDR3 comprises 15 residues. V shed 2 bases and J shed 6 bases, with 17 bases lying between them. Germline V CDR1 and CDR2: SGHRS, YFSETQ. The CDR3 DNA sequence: TGCGCCAGCAGCTTCCGTAACGGGGCCTCTGATGGCTACACCTTC. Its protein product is CASSFRNGASDGYTF.

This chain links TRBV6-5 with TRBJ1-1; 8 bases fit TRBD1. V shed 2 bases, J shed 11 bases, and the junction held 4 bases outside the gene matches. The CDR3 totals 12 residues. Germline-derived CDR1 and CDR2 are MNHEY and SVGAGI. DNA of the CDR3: TGTGCCAGCAGTTACGCGCAGGGGGCGGCTTTCTTT. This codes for CASSYAQGAAFF.

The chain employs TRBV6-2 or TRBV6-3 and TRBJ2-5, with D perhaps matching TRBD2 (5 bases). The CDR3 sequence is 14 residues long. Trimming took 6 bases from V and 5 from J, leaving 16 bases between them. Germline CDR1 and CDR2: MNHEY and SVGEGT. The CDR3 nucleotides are TGTGCCAGCAGCGCCCGGGTGGGCGGGGAGACCCAGTACTTC. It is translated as CASSARVGGETQYF.

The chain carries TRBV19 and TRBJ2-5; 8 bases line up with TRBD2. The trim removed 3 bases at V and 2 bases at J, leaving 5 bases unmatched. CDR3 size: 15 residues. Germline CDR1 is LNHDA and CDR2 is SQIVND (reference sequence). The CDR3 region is CASSIFAGGQETQYF. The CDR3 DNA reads TGTGCCAGTAGTATTTTCGCGGGGGGACAAGAGACCCAGTACTTC.

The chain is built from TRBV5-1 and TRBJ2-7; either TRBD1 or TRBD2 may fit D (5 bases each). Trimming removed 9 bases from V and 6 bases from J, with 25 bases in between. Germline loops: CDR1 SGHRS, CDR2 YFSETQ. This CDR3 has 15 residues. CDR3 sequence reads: CATRPGAVSFSEQYF. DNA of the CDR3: TGCGCCACCCGCCCCGGGGCTGTGAGCTTTAGCGAGCAGTACTTC. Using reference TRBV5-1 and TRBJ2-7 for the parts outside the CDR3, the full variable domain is KAGVTQTPRYLIKTRGQQVTLSCSPISGHRSVSWYQQTPGQGLQFLFEYFSETQRNKGNFPGRFSGRQFSNSRSEMNVSTLELGDSALYLCATRPGAVSFSEQYFGPGTRLTVT.

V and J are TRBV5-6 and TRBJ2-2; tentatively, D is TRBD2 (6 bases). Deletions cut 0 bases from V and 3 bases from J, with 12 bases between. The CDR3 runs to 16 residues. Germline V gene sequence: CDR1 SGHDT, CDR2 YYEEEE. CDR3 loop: CASSLAAGSYTGELFF. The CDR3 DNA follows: TGTGCCAGCAGCTTGGCCGCGGGGTCGTACACCGGGGAGCTGTTTTTT. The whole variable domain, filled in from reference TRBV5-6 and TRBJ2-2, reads DAGVTQSPTHLIKTRGQQVTLRCSPKSGHDTVSWYQQALGQGPQFIFQYYEEEERQRGNFPDRFSGHQFPNYSSELNVNALLLGDSALYLCASSLAAGSYTGELFFGEGSRLTVL.

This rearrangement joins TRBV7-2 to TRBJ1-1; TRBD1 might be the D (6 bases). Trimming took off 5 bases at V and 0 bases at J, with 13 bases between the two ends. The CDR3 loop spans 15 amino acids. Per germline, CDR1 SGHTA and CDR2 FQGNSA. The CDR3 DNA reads TGTGCCAGCAGCACACGCCGGACAGTGAACACTGAAGCTTTCTTT. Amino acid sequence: CASSTRRTVNTEAFF.

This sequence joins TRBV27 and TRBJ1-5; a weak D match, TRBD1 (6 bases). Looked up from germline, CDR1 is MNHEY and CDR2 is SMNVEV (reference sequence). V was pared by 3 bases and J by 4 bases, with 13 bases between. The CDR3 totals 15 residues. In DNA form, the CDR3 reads TGTGCCAGCAGTTTGGGGGGCAGGGAAAATCAGCCCCAGCATTTT. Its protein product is CASSLGGRENQPQHF.

The CDR3 coding sequence is TGTGCCAGCAGCCAAGATTGGGACAGGGTCTACGAGCAGTACTTC. Encoded protein: CASSQDWDRVYEQYF. The rearrangement joins TRBV14 to TRBJ2-7; 9 bases are shared with TRBD1. The CDR3 has 15 amino acids. V was clipped by 0 bases and J by 3 bases; unmatched bases: 3. The V gene's germline CDR1 is SGHDN and CDR2 FVKESK.

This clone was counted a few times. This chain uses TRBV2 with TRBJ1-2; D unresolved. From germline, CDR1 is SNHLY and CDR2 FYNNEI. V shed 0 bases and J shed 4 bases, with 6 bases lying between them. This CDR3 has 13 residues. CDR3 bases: TGTGCCAGCAGTGAAGCAGGGTTCTATGGCTACACCTTC. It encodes CASSEAGFYGYTF.

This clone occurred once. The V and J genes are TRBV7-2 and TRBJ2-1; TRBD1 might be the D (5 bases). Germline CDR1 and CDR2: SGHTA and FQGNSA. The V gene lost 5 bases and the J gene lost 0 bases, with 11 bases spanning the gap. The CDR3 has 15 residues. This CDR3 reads CASSRTGSSYNEQFF. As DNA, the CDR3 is TGTGCCAGCAGCAGAACAGGAAGCTCCTACAATGAGCAGTTCTTC.

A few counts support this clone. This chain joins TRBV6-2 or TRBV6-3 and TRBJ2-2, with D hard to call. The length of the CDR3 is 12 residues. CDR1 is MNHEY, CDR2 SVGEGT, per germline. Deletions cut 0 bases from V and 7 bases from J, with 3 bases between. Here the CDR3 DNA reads TGTGCCAGCAGTTACTCGGTCGGGGAGCTGTTTTTT. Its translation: CASSYSVGELFF.

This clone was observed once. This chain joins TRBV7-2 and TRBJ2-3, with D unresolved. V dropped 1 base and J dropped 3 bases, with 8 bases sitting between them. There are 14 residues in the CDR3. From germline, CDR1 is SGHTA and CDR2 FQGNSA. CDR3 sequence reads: CASSLVQGTDTQYF. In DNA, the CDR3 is TGTGCCAGCAGCTTAGTCCAAGGGACAGATACGCAGTATTTT.

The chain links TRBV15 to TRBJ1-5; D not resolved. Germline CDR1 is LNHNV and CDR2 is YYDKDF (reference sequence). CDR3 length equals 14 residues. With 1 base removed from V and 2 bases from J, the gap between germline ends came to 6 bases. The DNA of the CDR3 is TGTGCCACCAGCAGAGGGGTCGGCAATCAGCCCCAGCATTTT. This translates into CATSRGVGNQPQHF.

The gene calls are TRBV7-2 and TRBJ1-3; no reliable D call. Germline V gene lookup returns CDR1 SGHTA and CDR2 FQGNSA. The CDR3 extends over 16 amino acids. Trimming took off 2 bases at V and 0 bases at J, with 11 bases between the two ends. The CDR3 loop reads CASSLRASRSGNTIYF. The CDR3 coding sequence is TGTGCCAGCAGCTTACGGGCCAGCCGCTCTGGAAACACCATATATTTT.

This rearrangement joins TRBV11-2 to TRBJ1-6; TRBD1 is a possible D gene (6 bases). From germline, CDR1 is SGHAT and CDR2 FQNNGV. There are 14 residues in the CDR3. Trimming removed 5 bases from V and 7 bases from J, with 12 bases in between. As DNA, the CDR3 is TGTGCCAGCAGCGTAGGGACACTGAATTCACCCCTCCACTTT. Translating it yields CASSVGTLNSPLHF.

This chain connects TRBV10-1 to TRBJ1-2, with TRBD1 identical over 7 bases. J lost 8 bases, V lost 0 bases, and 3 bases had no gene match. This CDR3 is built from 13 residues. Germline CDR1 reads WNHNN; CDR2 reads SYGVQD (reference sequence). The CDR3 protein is CASSESTGTGYTF. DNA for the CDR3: TGCGCCAGCAGTGAGTCGACAGGGACCGGCTACACCTTC.

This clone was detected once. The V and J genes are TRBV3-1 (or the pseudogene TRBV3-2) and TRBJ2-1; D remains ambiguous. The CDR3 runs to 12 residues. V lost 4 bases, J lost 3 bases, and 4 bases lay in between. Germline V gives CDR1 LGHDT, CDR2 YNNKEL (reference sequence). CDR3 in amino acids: CASSLVYNEQFF. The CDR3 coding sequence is TGTGCCAGCAGCCTTGTCTACAATGAGCAGTTCTTC.